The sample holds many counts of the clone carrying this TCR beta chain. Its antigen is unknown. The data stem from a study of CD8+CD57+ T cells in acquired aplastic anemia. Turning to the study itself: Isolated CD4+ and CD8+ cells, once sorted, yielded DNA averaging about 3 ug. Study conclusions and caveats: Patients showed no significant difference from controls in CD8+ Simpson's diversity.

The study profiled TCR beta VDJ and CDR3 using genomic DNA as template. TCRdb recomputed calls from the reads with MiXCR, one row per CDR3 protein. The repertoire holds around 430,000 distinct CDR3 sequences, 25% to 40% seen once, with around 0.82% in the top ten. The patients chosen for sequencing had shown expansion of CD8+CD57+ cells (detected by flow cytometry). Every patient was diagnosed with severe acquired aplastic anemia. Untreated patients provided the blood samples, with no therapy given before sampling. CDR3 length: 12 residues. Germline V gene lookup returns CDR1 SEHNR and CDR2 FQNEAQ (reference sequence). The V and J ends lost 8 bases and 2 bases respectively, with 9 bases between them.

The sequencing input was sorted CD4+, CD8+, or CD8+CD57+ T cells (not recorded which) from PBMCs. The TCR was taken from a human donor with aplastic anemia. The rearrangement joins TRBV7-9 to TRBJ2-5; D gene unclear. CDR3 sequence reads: CASALDQETQYF. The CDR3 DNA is TGTGCCAGCGCCTTGGATCAAGAGACCCAGTACTTC.